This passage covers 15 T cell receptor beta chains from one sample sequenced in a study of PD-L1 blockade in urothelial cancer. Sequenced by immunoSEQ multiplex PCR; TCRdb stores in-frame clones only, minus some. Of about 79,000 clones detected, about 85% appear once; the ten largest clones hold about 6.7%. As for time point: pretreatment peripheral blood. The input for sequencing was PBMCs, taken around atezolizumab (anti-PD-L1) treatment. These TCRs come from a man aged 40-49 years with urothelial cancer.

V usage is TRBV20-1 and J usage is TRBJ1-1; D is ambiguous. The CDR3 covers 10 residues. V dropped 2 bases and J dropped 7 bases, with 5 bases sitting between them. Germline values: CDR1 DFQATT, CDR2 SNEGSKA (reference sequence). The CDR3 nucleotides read TGCAGTGCTAGACAGGATGAAGCTTTCTTT. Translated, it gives CSARQDEAFF.

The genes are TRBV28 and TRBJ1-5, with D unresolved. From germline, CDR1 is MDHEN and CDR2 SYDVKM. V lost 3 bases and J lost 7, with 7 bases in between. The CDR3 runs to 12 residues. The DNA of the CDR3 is TGTGCCAGCAGTTTTTACGGGCAGCCCCAGCATTTT. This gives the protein CASSFYGQPQHF.

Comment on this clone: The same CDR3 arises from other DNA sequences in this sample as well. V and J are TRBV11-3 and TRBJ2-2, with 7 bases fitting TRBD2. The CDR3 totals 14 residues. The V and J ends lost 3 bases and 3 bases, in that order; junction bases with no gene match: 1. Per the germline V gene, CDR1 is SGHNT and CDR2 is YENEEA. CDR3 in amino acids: CASSFGGDTGELFF. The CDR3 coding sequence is TGTGCCAGCAGCTTTGGGGGGGACACCGGGGAGCTGTTTTTT.

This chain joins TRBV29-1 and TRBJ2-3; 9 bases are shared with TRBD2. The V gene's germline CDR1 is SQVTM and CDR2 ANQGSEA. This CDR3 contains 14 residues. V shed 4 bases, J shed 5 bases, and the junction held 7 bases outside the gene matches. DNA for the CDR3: TGCAGCGTTGGACTAGCGGAGGGGGGAGATACGCAGTATTTT. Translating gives CSVGLAEGGDTQYF.

This CDR3 reads CASSQMAVPTGQYEQYF. The CDR3 nucleotides are TGCGCCAGCAGCCAAATGGCCGTCCCGACAGGGCAATACGAGCAGTACTTC. J is TRBJ2-7 and V is TRBV4-1; 7 bases are shared with TRBD1. Per the germline V gene, CDR1 is MGHRA and CDR2 is YSYEKL. V was pared by 2 bases and J by 4 bases, with 14 bases of the junction left unmatched. The CDR3 contains 17 residues.

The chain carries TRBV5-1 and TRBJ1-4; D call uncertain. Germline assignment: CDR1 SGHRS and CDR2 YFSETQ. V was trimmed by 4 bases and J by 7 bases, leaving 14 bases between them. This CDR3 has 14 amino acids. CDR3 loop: CASSGGQASEKLFF. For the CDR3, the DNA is TGCGCCAGCAGCGGAGGGCAGGCTAGTGAAAAACTGTTTTTT.

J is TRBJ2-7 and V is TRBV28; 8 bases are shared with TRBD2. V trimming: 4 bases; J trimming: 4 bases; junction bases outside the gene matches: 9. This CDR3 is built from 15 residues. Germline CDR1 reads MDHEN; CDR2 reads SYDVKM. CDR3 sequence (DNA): TGTGCCAGCAGTTCGCGGGCGGGAGGCTCTTACGAGCAGTACTTC. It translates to CASSSRAGGSYEQYF.

The CDR3 is CASSPHRGKNEQFF. The DNA for the CDR3 is TGTGCCAGCAGCCCCCACCGGGGTAAGAATGAGCAGTTCTTC. The gene calls are TRBV11-2 and TRBJ2-1, with D possibly being TRBD2 (5 bases). The V gene lost 5 bases and the J gene lost 7 bases, with 15 bases spanning the gap. Germline CDR1 SGHAT, CDR2 FQNNGV. The CDR3 sequence is 14 residues long.

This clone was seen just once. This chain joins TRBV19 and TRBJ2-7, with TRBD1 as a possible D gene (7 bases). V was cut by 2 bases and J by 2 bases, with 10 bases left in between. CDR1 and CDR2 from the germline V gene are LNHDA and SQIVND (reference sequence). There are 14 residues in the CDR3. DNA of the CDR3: TGTGCCAGTAGTATATCAGGGGGGACCTACGAGCAGTACTTC. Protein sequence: CASSISGGTYEQYF.

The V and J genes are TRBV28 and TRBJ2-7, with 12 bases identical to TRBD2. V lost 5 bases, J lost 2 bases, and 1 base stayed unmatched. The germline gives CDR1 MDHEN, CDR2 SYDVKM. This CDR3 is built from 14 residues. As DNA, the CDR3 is TGTGCCAGCAGTCGGACTAGCGGGGCCTACGAGCAGTACTTC. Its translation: CASSRTSGAYEQYF.

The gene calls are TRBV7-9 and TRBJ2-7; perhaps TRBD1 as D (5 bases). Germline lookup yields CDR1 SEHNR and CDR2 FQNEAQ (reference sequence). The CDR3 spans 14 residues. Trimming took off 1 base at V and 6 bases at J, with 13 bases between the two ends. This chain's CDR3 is CASSLEGRVGEQYF. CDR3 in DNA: TGTGCCAGCAGCTTAGAGGGCAGGGTAGGCGAGCAGTACTTC.

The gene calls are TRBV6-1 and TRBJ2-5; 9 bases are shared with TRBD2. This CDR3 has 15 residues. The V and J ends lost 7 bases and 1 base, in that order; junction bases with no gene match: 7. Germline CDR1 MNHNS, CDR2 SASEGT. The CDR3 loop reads CASKEAGGVQETQYF. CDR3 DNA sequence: TGTGCCAGCAAGGAGGCGGGAGGGGTCCAAGAGACCCAGTACTTC.

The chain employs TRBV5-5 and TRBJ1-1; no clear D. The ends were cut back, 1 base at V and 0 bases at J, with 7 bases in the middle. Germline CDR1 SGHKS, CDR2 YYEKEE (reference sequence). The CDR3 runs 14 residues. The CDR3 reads CASSLLQMNTEAFF. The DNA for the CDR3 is TGTGCCAGCAGCTTGTTGCAGATGAACACTGAAGCTTTCTTT. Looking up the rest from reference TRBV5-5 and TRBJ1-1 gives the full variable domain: DAGVTQSPTHLIKTRGQQVTLRCSPISGHKSVSWYQQVLGQGPQFIFQYYEKEERGRGNFPDRFSARQFPNYSSELNVNALLLGDSALYLCASSLLQMNTEAFFGQGTRLTVV.

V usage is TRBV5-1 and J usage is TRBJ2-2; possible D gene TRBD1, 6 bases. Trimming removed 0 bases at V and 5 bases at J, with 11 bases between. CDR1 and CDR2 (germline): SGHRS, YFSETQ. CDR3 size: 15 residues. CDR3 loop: CASSLGAGVTGELFF. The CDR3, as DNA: TGCGCCAGCAGCTTGGGCGCAGGGGTAACCGGGGAGCTGTTTTTT.

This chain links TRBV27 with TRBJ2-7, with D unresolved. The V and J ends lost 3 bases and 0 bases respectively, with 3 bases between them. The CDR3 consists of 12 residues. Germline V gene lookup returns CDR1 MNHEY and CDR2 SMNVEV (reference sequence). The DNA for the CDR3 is TGTGCCAGCAGTTTGAGCTCCTACGAGCAGTACTTC. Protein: CASSLSSYEQYF.